The 13 T cell receptor beta chains below were found in one sample sequenced in a study of human T cells and chemical hapten exposure. TCRdb redid the calling of the RACE reads with MiXCR, one entry per CDR3 protein. The sample has roughly 97,000 distinct CDR3 sequences; 25% to 35% are singletons. Time point of the sample: patch test 3, about 24 weeks after DPC sensitization. Treatment described: therapeutic diphenylcyclopropenone sensitization with weekly scalp DPC. The sequencing used whole blood, collected in connection with sensitization to the hapten diphenylcyclopropenone (DPC). These receptors were obtained from a man aged 40-49 years with alopecia areata. Some clones in this sample may be carry-over from other donors' samples.

This clonotype has more than one count but fewer than ten. The chain combines TRBV9 with TRBJ2-3; D call uncertain. Trimming took 0 bases from V and 3 from J, leaving 11 bases between them. The CDR3 is 15 residues long. Germline-derived CDR1 and CDR2 are SGDLS and YYNGEE. The DNA for the CDR3 is TGTGCCAGCAGCGTAGAGAGACGCCAAACAGATACGCAGTATTTT. This codes for CASSVERRQTDTQYF.

The rearrangement links TRBV3-1 to TRBJ2-5; D is ambiguous. V was pared by 1 base and J by 3 bases, with 6 bases between. The CDR3 spans 13 residues. The germline V gene has CDR1 LGHDT and CDR2 YNNKEL (reference sequence). For the CDR3, the DNA is TGTGCCAGCAGCCAAGTGACTGAAGAGACCCAGTACTTC. This translates into CASSQVTEETQYF.

This clonotype has more than one count but fewer than ten. The rearrangement joins TRBV20-1 to TRBJ2-5, with 13 bases identical to TRBD2. This CDR3 has 14 amino acids. Losses at the gene ends were 3 bases for V and 5 bases for J; bases not matched to a gene: 3. The germline V gene has CDR1 DFQATT and CDR2 SNEGSKA (reference sequence). In DNA form, the CDR3 reads TGCAGTGCTAGTCCACTAGCGGGAGGGGAGACCCAGTACTTC. Protein sequence: CSASPLAGGETQYF.

The chain has TRBV18 and TRBJ2-5; tentatively, D is TRBD2 (5 bases). This CDR3 contains 13 residues. The germline CDR1 and CDR2 sequences are KGHSH and LQKENI. Deletions cut 1 base from V and 4 bases from J, with 7 bases between. As DNA, the CDR3 is TGTGCCAGCTCACCACAACTAGGAGAGACCCAGTACTTC. Translating gives CASSPQLGETQYF.

This clonotype was observed a few times. The V and J genes are TRBV13 and TRBJ1-5; D unclear. Germline CDR1 and CDR2: PRHDT and FYEKMQ (reference sequence). V gave up 0 bases and J gave up 6 bases, with 6 bases separating them. This CDR3 spans 13 amino acids. CDR3 bases: TGTGCCAGCAGCTTAGGGGGCTCTCAGCCCCAGCATTTT. Protein product: CASSLGGSQPQHF. The whole variable domain, remainder taken from reference TRBV13 and TRBJ1-5, is AAGVIQSPRHLIKEKRETATLKCYPIPRHDTVYWYQQGPGQDPQFLISFYEKMQSDKGSIPDRFSAQQFSDYHSELNMSSLELGDSALYFCASSLGGSQPQHFGDGTRLSIL.

This clonotype appeared a few times. The chain uses TRBV20-1 and TRBJ2-3; unclear D gene. The germline V gene encodes CDR1 DFQATT and CDR2 SNEGSKA (reference sequence). Trimming left V 6 bases short and J 3 bases short, with 10 bases between. The CDR3 loop spans 12 amino acids. The chain's CDR3 is CSARPQTDTQYF. The CDR3 DNA sequence: TGCAGTGCCCGACCTCAGACAGATACGCAGTATTTT.

In this sample, this clonotype turned up a few times. The rearrangement uses TRBV5-5 and TRBJ2-4; possible D gene TRBD2, 6 bases. This CDR3 has 16 amino acids. Germline assignment: CDR1 SGHKS and CDR2 YYEKEE (reference sequence). Trimming stripped 3 bases from V and 4 bases from J, with 17 bases between. CDR3 residues: CASSSLRGTGKNIQYF. CDR3 nucleotide sequence: TGTGCCAGCAGCTCGTTACGGGGGACCGGGAAAAACATTCAGTACTTC.

The V and J genes are TRBV16 and TRBJ1-3; D gene ambiguous. The CDR3 consists of 16 residues. From germline, CDR1 is KGHSY and CDR2 FQNENV. V gave up 6 bases and J gave up 4 bases, with 19 bases separating them. The CDR3 region is CASSPFHGTEGNTIYF. The CDR3 coding sequence is TGTGCCAGCAGTCCCTTCCATGGAACAGAGGGAAACACCATATATTTT.

The chain joins TRBV20-1 to TRBJ2-3; no reliable D call. This CDR3 has 13 amino acids. V lost 6 bases and J lost 2, with 12 bases in between. Germline loops: CDR1 DFQATT, CDR2 SNEGSKA (reference sequence). The CDR3 coding sequence is TGCAGTGCCTCGACTGACTTCACAGATACGCAGTATTTT. It encodes CSASTDFTDTQYF.

The chain recombines TRBV20-1 with TRBJ2-3; perhaps TRBD1 as D (6 bases). The CDR3 is 14 amino acids. V was clipped by 4 bases and J by 1 base, with 12 bases between them. Per germline, CDR1 DFQATT and CDR2 SNEGSKA (reference sequence). The CDR3 DNA follows: TGCAGTGCTACCCCGACAGGAGGCACAGATACGCAGTATTTT. It yields the protein CSATPTGGTDTQYF.

The chain combines TRBV7-2 with TRBJ1-2, with TRBD1 matching 7 bases. The CDR3 extends over 15 amino acids. Trimming took 4 bases from V and 12 from J; bases not matched to a gene: 17. Germline CDR1 and CDR2: SGHTA and FQGNSA. CDR3 in amino acids: CASSSEFRQGGSHTF. DNA of the CDR3: TGTGCCAGCAGCTCCGAATTTAGACAGGGAGGATCCCACACCTTC.

The chain couples TRBV12-3 or TRBV12-4 to TRBJ2-7, with TRBD2 matching 8 bases. The CDR3 length is 15 residues. Trimming removed 4 bases from V and 0 bases from J; junction bases left unmatched: 5. The CDR3 loop reads CASSSASGSSYEQYF. The CDR3 nucleotides read TGTGCCAGCAGTTCCGCCAGCGGGAGCTCCTACGAGCAGTACTTC.

This chain links TRBV6-6 with TRBJ1-5; D uncertain. V lost 5 bases and J 0 bases, leaving 14 bases between the germline ends. The germline CDR1 and CDR2 sequences are MNHNY and SVGAGI (reference sequence). The CDR3 consists of 16 residues. DNA of the CDR3: TGTGCCAGCAGTGGCGGGAGGACTTTTAGCAATCAGCCCCAGCATTTT. Its protein is CASSGGRTFSNQPQHF.